The following is a T cell receptor beta chain sequence with its context. Its antigen has not been determined. No base quality information exists; no much larger clone differs at one position. There are 14 amino acids in the CDR3, from cysteine to phenylalanine inclusive. Only the CDR3 part of the read is kept: 42 bases, read in frame from the first base. CDR1 and CDR2 were assigned from the germline V gene (reference sequence) as LNHNV and YYDKDF. Cut back by 0 bases and 0 bases, the V and J ends lie 5 bases apart. The trial excluded patients who had a history of autoimmune disease or were on systemic immunosuppression. Peripheral blood for TCR sequencing was collected from all dose cohorts at baseline, on cycle 4 day 1, and on cycle 7 day 1. The samples were drawn from a first-in-human, open-label, multicenter phase I dose-escalation trial of ivuxolimab. Adults with locally advanced or metastatic head and neck squamous cell, hepatocellular, melanoma or renal cell carcinoma were enrolled in the trial. Before TCR sequencing, CD4+ T cells and CD8+ T cells from peripheral blood were sorted into separate populations.

This specimen comes from a study of OX40 agonist ivuxolimab in advanced cancers. As for the study more broadly: Ivuxolimab, which targeted the costimulatory receptor OX40 (CD134), was an agonistic, fully human IgG2 monoclonal antibody. Intravenous ivuxolimab was administered to patients every 2 weeks at six dose levels: 0.01, 0.1, 0.3, 1.5, 3 and 10 mg/kg. Peripheral TCRbeta sequencing aimed to test whether ivuxolimab altered TCR sequence diversity and caused clonal T-cell expansion. Patients were allowed to have had prior anti-PD-1, anti-PD-L1 or anti-CTLA-4 therapy, and approximately 40% of the dose-escalation patients had been treated with checkpoint inhibitors. The paper covers the monotherapy dose-escalation part of the phase I ivuxolimab trial, which included N of about 50 patients. Partial responses occurred in three dose-escalation patients, of whom one had hepatocellular carcinoma and two had cutaneous melanoma. Among the 52 dose-escalation patients, 19 had hepatocellular carcinoma, about 15 melanoma, 9 renal cell carcinoma and 9 head and neck cancer. In the dose-escalation cohort, 82.7% of patients were male, and the mean age was approximately 55 years, with a range of 23 to 79.

Genomic DNA was isolated from the sorted cells so that the TCRbeta CDR3 region could be sequenced. TCRbeta CDR3 regions were sequenced using the immunoSEQ Assay. Entries here come from immuneACCESS through TCRdb and include only in-frame sequences with V and J called. Some clones fail to appear in such tables; in the studies checked, an unresolved V gene covers under half of the shortfall, and the cause of the remainder is unknown. Counted in this sample were 20,000 or so clones; 77% of them appeared once. The ten largest clonotypes hold 16% of the sample. The investigation overall reported the following: In the 0.1-3.0 mg/kg groups, partial responders had among the lowest normalized peripheral clonal expansion, particularly in CD8+ T cells. At doses of 0.1 to 3.0 mg/kg, clonal expansion of both CD4+ and CD8+ blood T cells was observed from baseline to week 6. The antigen specificity of the peripheral T cells that underwent clonal expansion was not determined. After ivuxolimab, CD8+ T cells had more expanded clones than CD4+ T cells on average. Low levels of normalized T-cell clonal expansion were also seen in some patients who did not respond.

This sequence originates from an adult with an advanced solid tumor such as melanoma, head and neck, liver or kidney cancer. Sequences were derived from CD4+ or CD8+ T cells sorted from blood, sampled in a trial of the OX40 agonist ivuxolimab. The chain is made from TRBV15 and TRBJ1-2, with no confident D gene call. The DNA sequence is as follows: TGTGCCACCAGCAGAGAAACAGCTAACTATGGCTACACCTTC. The resulting protein is CATSRETANYGYTF. The full variable domain, with segments outside the CDR3 supplied by the reference TRBV15 and TRBJ1-2 proteins, appears as DAMVIQNPRYQVTQFGKPVTLSCSQTLNHNVMYWYQQKSSQAPKLLFHYYDKDFNNEADTPDNFQSRRPNTSFCFLDIRSPGLGDTAMYLCATSRETANYGYTFGSGTRLTVV.